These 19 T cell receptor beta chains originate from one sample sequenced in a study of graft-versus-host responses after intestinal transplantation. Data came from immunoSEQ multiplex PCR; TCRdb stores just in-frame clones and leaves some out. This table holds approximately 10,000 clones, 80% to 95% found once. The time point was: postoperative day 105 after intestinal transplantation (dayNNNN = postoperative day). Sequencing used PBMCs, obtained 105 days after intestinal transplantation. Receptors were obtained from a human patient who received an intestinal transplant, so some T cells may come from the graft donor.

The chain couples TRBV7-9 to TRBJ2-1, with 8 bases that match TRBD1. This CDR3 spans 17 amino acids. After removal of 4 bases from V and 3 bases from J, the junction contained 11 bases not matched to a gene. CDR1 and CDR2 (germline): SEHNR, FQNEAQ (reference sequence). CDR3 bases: TGTGCCAGCAGCTCAAGCTTCCGGGACAGGCGCTACAATGAGCAGTTCTTC. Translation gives CASSSSFRDRRYNEQFF.

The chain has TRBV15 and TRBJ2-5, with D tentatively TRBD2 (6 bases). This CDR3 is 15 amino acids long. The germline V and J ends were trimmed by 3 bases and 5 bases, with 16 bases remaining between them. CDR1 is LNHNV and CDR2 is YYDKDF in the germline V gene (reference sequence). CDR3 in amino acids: CATSRAREWGETQYF. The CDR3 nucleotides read TGTGCCACCAGCAGGGCCCGGGAGTGGGGCGAGACCCAGTACTTC. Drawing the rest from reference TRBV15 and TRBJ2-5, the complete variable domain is DAMVIQNPRYQVTQFGKPVTLSCSQTLNHNVMYWYQQKSSQAPKLLFHYYDKDFNNEADTPDNFQSRRPNTSFCFLDIRSPGLGDTAMYLCATSRAREWGETQYFGPGTRLLVL.

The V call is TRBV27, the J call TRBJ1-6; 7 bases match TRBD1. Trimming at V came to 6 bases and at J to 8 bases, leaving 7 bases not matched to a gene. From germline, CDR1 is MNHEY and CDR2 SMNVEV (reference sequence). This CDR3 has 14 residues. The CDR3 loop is CASSRQGRDSPLHF. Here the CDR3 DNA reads TGTGCCAGCAGCAGACAGGGCCGGGATTCACCCCTCCACTTT.

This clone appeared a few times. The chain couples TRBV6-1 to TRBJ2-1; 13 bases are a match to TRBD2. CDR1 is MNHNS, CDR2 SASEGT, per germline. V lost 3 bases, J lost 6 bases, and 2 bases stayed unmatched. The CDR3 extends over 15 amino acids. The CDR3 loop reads CASSDTSGGANEQFF. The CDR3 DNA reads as TGTGCCAGCAGTGATACTAGCGGGGGGGCCAATGAGCAGTTCTTC.

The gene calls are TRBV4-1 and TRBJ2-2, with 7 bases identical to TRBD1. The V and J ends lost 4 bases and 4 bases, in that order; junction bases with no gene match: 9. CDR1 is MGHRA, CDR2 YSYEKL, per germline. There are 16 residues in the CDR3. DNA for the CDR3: TGCGCCAGCAGCCCCCCCAGGACAGGTTCCACCGGGGAGCTGTTTTTT. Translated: CASSPPRTGSTGELFF.

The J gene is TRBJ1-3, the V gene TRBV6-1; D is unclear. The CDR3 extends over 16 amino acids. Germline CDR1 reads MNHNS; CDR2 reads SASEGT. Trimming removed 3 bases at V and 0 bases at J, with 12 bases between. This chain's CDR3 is CASSEKYRGSGNTIYF. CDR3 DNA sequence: TGTGCCAGCAGTGAGAAGTACCGGGGCTCTGGAAACACCATATATTTT.

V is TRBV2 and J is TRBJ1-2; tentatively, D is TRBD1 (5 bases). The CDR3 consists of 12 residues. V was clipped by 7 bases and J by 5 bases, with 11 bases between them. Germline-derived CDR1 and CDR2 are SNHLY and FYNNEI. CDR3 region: CASIAGGYGYTF. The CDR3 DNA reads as TGTGCCAGCATAGCGGGGGGGTATGGCTACACCTTC.

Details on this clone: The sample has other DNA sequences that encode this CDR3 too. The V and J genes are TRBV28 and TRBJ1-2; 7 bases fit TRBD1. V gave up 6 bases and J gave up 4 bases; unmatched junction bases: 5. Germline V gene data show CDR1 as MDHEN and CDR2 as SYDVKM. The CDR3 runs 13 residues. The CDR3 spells CASSPPGGYGYTF. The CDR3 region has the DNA TGTGCCAGCAGCCCCCCAGGGGGCTATGGCTACACCTTC.

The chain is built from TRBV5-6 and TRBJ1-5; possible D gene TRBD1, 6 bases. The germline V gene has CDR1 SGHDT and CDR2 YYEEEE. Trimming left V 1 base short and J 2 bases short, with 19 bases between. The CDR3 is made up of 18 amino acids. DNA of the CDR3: TGTGCCAGCAGCTTGTGGGGGGCGGGGCTGGAGGGCAATCAGCCCCAGCATTTT. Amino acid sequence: CASSLWGAGLEGNQPQHF. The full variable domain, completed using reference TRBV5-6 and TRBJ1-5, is DAGVTQSPTHLIKTRGQQVTLRCSPKSGHDTVSWYQQALGQGPQFIFQYYEEEERQRGNFPDRFSGHQFPNYSSELNVNALLLGDSALYLCASSLWGAGLEGNQPQHFGDGTRLSIL.

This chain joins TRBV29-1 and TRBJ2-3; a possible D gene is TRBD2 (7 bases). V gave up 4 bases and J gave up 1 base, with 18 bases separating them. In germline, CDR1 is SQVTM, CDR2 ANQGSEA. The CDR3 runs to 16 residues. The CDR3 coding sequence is TGCAGCGTTGTCTTCTTTGGGGGGGCGGGCACAGATACGCAGTATTTT. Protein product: CSVVFFGGAGTDTQYF.

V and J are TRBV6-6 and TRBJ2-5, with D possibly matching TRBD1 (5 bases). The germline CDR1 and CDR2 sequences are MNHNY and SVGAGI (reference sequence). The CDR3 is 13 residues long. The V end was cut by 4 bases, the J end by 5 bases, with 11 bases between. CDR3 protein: CASSSRQTETQYF. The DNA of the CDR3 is TGTGCCAGCAGTTCACGACAGACGGAGACCCAGTACTTC.

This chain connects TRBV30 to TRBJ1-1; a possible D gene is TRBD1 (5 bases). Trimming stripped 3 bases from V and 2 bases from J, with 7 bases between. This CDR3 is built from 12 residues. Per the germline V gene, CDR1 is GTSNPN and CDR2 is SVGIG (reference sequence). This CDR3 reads CAWRTANTEAFF. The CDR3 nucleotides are TGTGCCTGGAGGACAGCAAACACTGAAGCTTTCTTT.

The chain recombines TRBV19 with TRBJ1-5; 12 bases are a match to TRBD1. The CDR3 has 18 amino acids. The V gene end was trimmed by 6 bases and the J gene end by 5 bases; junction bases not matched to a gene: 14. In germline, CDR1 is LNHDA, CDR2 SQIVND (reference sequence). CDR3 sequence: CASSLGTGGQRFYQPQHF. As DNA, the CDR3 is TGTGCCAGTAGCCTCGGGACAGGGGGCCAAAGATTTTATCAGCCCCAGCATTTT.

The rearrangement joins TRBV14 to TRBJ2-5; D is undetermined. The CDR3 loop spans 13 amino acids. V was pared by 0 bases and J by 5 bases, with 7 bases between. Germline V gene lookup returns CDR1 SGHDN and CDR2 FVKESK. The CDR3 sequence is CASSQDPVETQYF. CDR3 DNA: TGTGCCAGCAGCCAAGATCCTGTGGAGACCCAGTACTTC.

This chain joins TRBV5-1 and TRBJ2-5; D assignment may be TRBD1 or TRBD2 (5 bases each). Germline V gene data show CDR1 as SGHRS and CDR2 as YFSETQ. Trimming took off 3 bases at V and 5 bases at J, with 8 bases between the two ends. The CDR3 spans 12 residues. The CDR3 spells CASSSEGETQYF. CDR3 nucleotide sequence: TGCGCCAGCAGCTCCGAGGGGGAGACCCAGTACTTC.

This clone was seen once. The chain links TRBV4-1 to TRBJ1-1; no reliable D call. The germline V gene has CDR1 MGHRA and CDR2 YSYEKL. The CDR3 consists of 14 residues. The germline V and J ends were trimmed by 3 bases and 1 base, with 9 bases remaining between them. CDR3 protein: CASSHPEGNTEAFF. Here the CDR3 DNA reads TGCGCCAGCAGCCATCCTGAAGGGAACACTGAAGCTTTCTTT.

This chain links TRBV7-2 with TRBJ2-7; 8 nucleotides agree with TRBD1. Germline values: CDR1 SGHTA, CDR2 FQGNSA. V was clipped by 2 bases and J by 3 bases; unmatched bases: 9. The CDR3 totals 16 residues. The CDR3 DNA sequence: TGTGCCAGCAGCTTAAGCCCAGGGGGCAGAATCTACGAGCAGTACTTC. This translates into CASSLSPGGRIYEQYF.

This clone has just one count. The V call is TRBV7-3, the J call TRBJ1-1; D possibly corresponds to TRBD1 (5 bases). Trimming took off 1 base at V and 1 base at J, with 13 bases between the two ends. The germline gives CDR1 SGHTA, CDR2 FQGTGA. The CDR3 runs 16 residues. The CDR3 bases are TGTGCCAGCAGCTTAATGGGCGGGGCGAGGAACACTGAAGCTTTCTTT. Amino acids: CASSLMGGARNTEAFF.

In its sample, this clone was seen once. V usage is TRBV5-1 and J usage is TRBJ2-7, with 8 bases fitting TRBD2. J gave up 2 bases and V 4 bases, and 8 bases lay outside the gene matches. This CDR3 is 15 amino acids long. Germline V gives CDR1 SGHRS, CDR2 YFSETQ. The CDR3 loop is CASSPEAGVTYEQYF. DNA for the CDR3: TGCGCCAGCAGCCCCGAAGCGGGGGTTACCTACGAGCAGTACTTC. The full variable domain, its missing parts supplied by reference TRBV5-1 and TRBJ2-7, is KAGVTQTPRYLIKTRGQQVTLSCSPISGHRSVSWYQQTPGQGLQFLFEYFSETQRNKGNFPGRFSGRQFSNSRSEMNVSTLELGDSALYLCASSPEAGVTYEQYFGPGTRLTVT.